The clone carrying this TCR beta chain appeared a few times. Its antigen is still unknown. The sample is drawn from a study of identical twins. Overall study findings and caveats: Zero-insertion results could be subject to partial confounding by invariant MAIT and iNKT cells.

TCRdb reprocessed the 5' RACE reads with MiXCR, giving one entry per CDR3 protein. The top ten clones hold roughly 4% of a sample with roughly 750,000 distinct CDR3 sequences, 21% of them seen once. The V gene's germline CDR1 is KGHSH and CDR2 LQKENI. There are 14 residues in the CDR3. V shed 8 bases and J shed 2 bases, with 14 bases lying between them. These data were also filed under a second study, of T cells expressing NK-cell markers. That report notes: Eight donors were sequenced, seven testing HCMV-seropositive and one testing seronegative. These clonotypes, the leaders elsewhere, also led the CD3+CD56-NKG2C+ fraction in four donors.

The sequencing input was PBMCs. The chain is built from TRBV18 and TRBJ2-3; D unclear. The clonotype comes from a young woman in good health. Here the CDR3 DNA reads TGTGCCAGCCTCTCCTCTGAGGCCACAGATACGCAGTATTTT. Translation: CASLSSEATDTQYF.